This record looks at one T cell receptor (beta chain) sequence and its context. Under the authors' procedure: The authors estimated nucleated cell counts from reference gene primer amplification. Profiling relied on immunoSEQ multiplex PCR, and the TCRdb table lists in-frame clones only, not all of them. That table supplies the V and J calls and clone size; D and trimming were determined from the DNA. This sample has 95,000 to 150,000 clones; 86% occur once, and the top ten carry approximately 4.3%. This entry belongs to a study of blood T cell repertoires in COVID-19. Overall study: The samples span acute and convalescent COVID-19 from the United States, Italy and Spain.

Sequenced input: peripheral blood. The source is a man in his forties or fifties with acute or convalescent COVID-19.

The CDR3, as DNA: TGCGCCAGCAGCCATCCCATGGAACGGACAGGGGGGGCCGGGGCCAACGTCCTGACTTTC. Protein: CASSHPMERTGGAGANVLTF. The chain uses TRBV4-1 and TRBJ2-6; 10 bases are shared with TRBD1. Per germline, CDR1 MGHRA and CDR2 YSYEKL. V gave up 3 bases and J gave up 4 bases; unmatched junction bases: 15. The CDR3 consists of 20 residues.